Listed here are 9 T cell receptor beta chains from one sample, sequenced in a study of molecular identifiers for immune sequencing clone quantification. TCRdb itself ran the PCR reads through MiXCR, one entry per CDR3 protein. The table lists about 640,000 distinct CDR3 sequences, 15% to 20% of them singletons. Sequencing input: naive CD8+ T cells from blood, with Jurkat cell RNA spiked in. The subset is: FACS-sorted CD8+CD4-CCR7+CD45RA+ naive T cells. Receptors were obtained from a human donor in good health. Some libraries in this study had Jurkat cell RNA spiked in.

This clonotype has just a few counts. This chain connects TRBV15 to TRBJ1-1; 7 bases agree with TRBD1. CDR1 LNHNV and CDR2 YYDKDF come from the germline V gene (reference sequence). Unmatched junction bases numbered 4, after V lost 3 bases and J lost 3 bases. The CDR3 is made up of 14 amino acids. The CDR3 DNA reads TGTGCCACCAGCAGCCGCAGGGGGGACACTGAAGCTTTCTTT. Translated, it gives CATSSRRGDTEAFF.

The rearrangement joins TRBV4-1 to TRBJ2-7; the D is unclear. The CDR3 has 14 amino acids. Germline V CDR1 and CDR2: MGHRA, YSYEKL. Deletions cut 4 bases from V and 1 base from J, with 11 bases between. CDR3 loop: CASSLGVISYEQYF. DNA of the CDR3: TGCGCCAGCAGCCTTGGGGTCATTTCCTACGAGCAGTACTTC.

In this sample, this clonotype turned up many times. The chain links TRBV5-1 to TRBJ2-4, with D tentatively TRBD2 (7 bases). CDR1 and CDR2 from the germline V gene are SGHRS and YFSETQ. The CDR3 spans 18 residues. Trimming stripped 5 bases from V and 4 bases from J, with 25 bases between. CDR3 loop: CASSYTPTRGGVKNIQYF. CDR3 DNA: TGCGCCAGCAGTTATACCCCGACTAGGGGGGGGGTTAAAAACATTCAGTACTTC.

As concerns this clonotype: This could be a read error, since a much larger clone is one nucleotide away. The chain joins TRBV30 to TRBJ2-1; D remains ambiguous. This CDR3 spans 12 amino acids. CDR1 is GTSNPN and CDR2 is SVGIG in the germline V gene (reference sequence). Here the CDR3 DNA reads TGTGCCTGGAGCCCAACGGCCGTCGAGCGGTTCTTC. Amino acid sequence: CAWSPTAVERFF. Full variable domain (remainder filled in from reference TRBV30 and TRBJ2-1): SQTIHQWPATLVQPVGSPLSLECTVEGTSNPNLYWYRQAAGRGLQLLFYSVGIGQISSEVPQNLSASRPQDRQFILSSKKLLLSDSGFYLCAWSPTAVERFFGPGTRLTVL.

This clonotype turned up a few times. The chain carries TRBV2 and TRBJ2-1; 13 bases are shared with TRBD2. J was trimmed by 7 bases and V by 7 bases; bases with no gene match: 7. CDR1 and CDR2 (germline): SNHLY, FYNNEI. This CDR3 has 15 residues. CDR3 amino acids: CASTMGLAGWNEQFF. CDR3 coding DNA: TGTGCCAGCACCATGGGACTAGCGGGGTGGAATGAGCAGTTCTTC.

This clonotype was observed many times. The chain carries TRBV7-9 and TRBJ2-4, with D maybe TRBD2 (6 bases). V was pared by 1 base and J by 6 bases, with 10 bases between. Germline-derived CDR1 and CDR2 are SEHNR and FQNEAQ (reference sequence). The CDR3 has 14 residues. The DNA for the CDR3 is TGTGCCAGCAGCTTAGGGTTCGGGAGAAACATTCAGTACTTC. Amino acids: CASSLGFGRNIQYF.

This chain uses TRBV4-1 with TRBJ1-1; weak D call: TRBD1 (5 bases). This CDR3 has 15 residues. Trimming cost V 1 base and J 3 bases, with 12 bases left between them. CDR1 and CDR2 from the germline V gene are MGHRA and YSYEKL. DNA of the CDR3: TGCGCCAGCAGCCAAGGGGGATTGGGGGACACTGAAGCTTTCTTT. Amino acid sequence: CASSQGGLGDTEAFF.

This clonotype was observed at least ten times. The J gene is TRBJ2-7, the V gene TRBV7-6, with 9 positions matching TRBD1. The V segment lost 6 bases and the J segment 3 bases; nucleotides outside the gene matches: 9. The CDR3 loop spans 15 amino acids. Looked up from germline, CDR1 is SGHVS and CDR2 is FNYEAQ. CDR3 nucleotide sequence: TGTGCCAGCAGTTCCCGGACAGGGGACTTCTACGAGCAGTACTTC. Its translation: CASSSRTGDFYEQYF.

The gene calls are TRBV6-6 and TRBJ1-1; weak D call: TRBD1 (5 bases). CDR1 is MNHNY and CDR2 is SVGAGI in the germline V gene (reference sequence). The CDR3 is 14 amino acids. The V end lost 2 bases, the J end lost 4 bases, and 11 bases lay between the germline ends. In DNA, the CDR3 is TGTGCCAGCAGTTACCCTCGACAGCCCACTGAAGCTTTCTTT. This sequence encodes CASSYPRQPTEAFF.